This passage covers 12 T cell receptor beta chains from one sample sequenced in a study of shared clonotypes between healthy human individuals. Libraries were prepared by immunoSEQ multiplex PCR; TCRdb keeps only in-frame clonotypes and omits some of them. The top ten clones hold approximately 0.5% of a sample with more than 1 million clones, more than 75% of them seen once. Sequencing was done on a sample of memory CD4+ T cells from PBMCs. Subset reported: CD45RA-negative fraction. These receptors all come from a man aged 18-30 years in good health. Some clones in this sample may be carry-over from other donors' samples.

The rearrangement links TRBV18 to TRBJ2-5, with D possibly TRBD1 on 5 matching bases. Deletions cut 6 bases from V and 4 bases from J, with 15 bases between. The CDR3 is 14 residues long. CDR1 is KGHSH, CDR2 LQKENI, per germline. Here the CDR3 reads CASSLGASGETQYF. The CDR3 coding sequence is TGTGCCAGCTCGCTAGGGGCGTCGGGAGAGACCCAGTACTTC. Looking up the rest from reference TRBV18 and TRBJ2-5 gives the full variable domain: NAGVMQNPRHLVRRRGQEARLRCSPMKGHSHVYWYRQLPEEGLKFMVYLQKENIIDESGMPKERFSAEFPKEGPSILRIQQVVRGDSAAYFCASSLGASGETQYFGPGTRLLVL.

The J gene is TRBJ2-7, the V gene TRBV28, with a weak D call TRBD2 (5 bases). Trimming removed 4 bases at V and 2 bases at J, with 18 bases between. The CDR3 has 16 amino acids. The germline CDR1 and CDR2 sequences are MDHEN and SYDVKM. The CDR3 here is CASSSIPPPGTYEQYF. The CDR3 DNA sequence: TGTGCCAGCAGTTCCATACCCCCCCCGGGAACCTACGAGCAGTACTTC. Using reference TRBV28 and TRBJ2-7 for the parts outside the CDR3, the full variable domain is DVKVTQSSRYLVKRTGEKVFLECVQDMDHENMFWYRQDPGLGLRLIYFSYDVKMKEKGDIPEGYSVSREKKERFSLILESASTNQTSMYLCASSSIPPPGTYEQYFGPGTRLTVT.

The chain uses TRBV5-4 and TRBJ1-1, with D hard to call. The CDR3 extends over 14 amino acids. Germline values: CDR1 SGHNT, CDR2 YYREEE (reference sequence). V lost 0 bases and J 2 bases, leaving 8 bases between the germline ends. This chain's CDR3 is CASSLARFNTEAFF. The DNA for the CDR3 is TGTGCCAGCAGCTTGGCCAGGTTCAACACTGAAGCTTTCTTT.

The J gene is TRBJ2-5, the V gene TRBV5-1; 10 bases line up with TRBD2. The CDR3 has 18 residues. The junction had 14 bases not matched to a gene; V was cut back by 2 bases and J by 4 bases. CDR1 and CDR2 (germline): SGHRS, YFSETQ. CDR3 DNA sequence: TGCGCCAGCAGCTTCCCCTCGAGGGTAGCGGGAGGCGGAGAGACCCAGTACTTC. Translating it yields CASSFPSRVAGGGETQYF.

The genes are TRBV4-1 and TRBJ2-5, with 9 bases that match TRBD1. V was clipped by 7 bases and J by 5 bases; unmatched bases: 11. CDR1 and CDR2 (germline): MGHRA, YSYEKL. The CDR3 is 15 amino acids. The CDR3 bases are TGCGCCAGCATGGACCCGGGACAGGGATCGGAGACCCAGTACTTC. Residues: CASMDPGQGSETQYF.

The J gene is TRBJ2-7, the V gene TRBV27; no reliable D call. The CDR3 has 15 residues. Germline loops: CDR1 MNHEY, CDR2 SMNVEV (reference sequence). V was clipped by 1 base and J by 0 bases, with 10 bases between them. The CDR3 DNA sequence: TGTGCCAGCAGTTTATATGGAACCAACTCCTACGAGCAGTACTTC. Translated, it gives CASSLYGTNSYEQYF.

The chain carries TRBV28 and TRBJ1-3; tentatively, D is TRBD1 (5 bases). Germline-derived CDR1 and CDR2 are MDHEN and SYDVKM. The length of the CDR3 is 14 residues. V dropped 6 bases and J dropped 11 bases, with 20 bases sitting between them. The chain's CDR3 is CASSSNSVQGPIYF. The CDR3 DNA sequence: TGTGCCAGCAGCTCCAATAGTGTTCAGGGCCCCATATATTTT.

The chain employs TRBV7-2 and TRBJ1-1, with D maybe TRBD1 (5 bases). Trimming stripped 5 bases from V and 4 bases from J, with 17 bases between. Germline V gene data show CDR1 as SGHTA and CDR2 as FQGNSA. The length of the CDR3 is 15 residues. The DNA for the CDR3 is TGTGCCAGCAGCCCGCCTTCGCGGGGGAGCACTGAAGCTTTCTTT. Encoded protein: CASSPPSRGSTEAFF.

The CDR3 loop is CASSFGDHGYTF. The CDR3 nucleotides are TGTGCCAGCAGTTTTGGGGATCATGGCTACACCTTC. V usage is TRBV28 and J usage is TRBJ1-2, with unresolved D. This CDR3 is built from 12 residues. Germline assignment: CDR1 MDHEN and CDR2 SYDVKM. V gave up 3 bases and J gave up 6 bases, with 8 bases separating them.

The chain recombines TRBV7-2 with TRBJ1-1; unclear D gene. This CDR3 region has 16 residues. Trimming took 0 bases from V and 0 from J, leaving 11 bases between them. Looked up from germline, CDR1 is SGHTA and CDR2 is FQGNSA. The CDR3 DNA reads as TGTGCCAGCAGCTTAGCGGGTAAGGCCCTGAACACTGAAGCTTTCTTT. Protein: CASSLAGKALNTEAFF.

V gene TRBV7-2 combines with J gene TRBJ1-1; maybe TRBD1 (5 bases). Deletions cut 6 bases from V and 4 bases from J, with 21 bases between. The CDR3 loop spans 16 amino acids. In germline, CDR1 is SGHTA, CDR2 FQGNSA. The CDR3 DNA reads as TGTGCCAGCAGTAACGACATCGGGGGGGGTGGCACTGAAGCTTTCTTT. Amino acids: CASSNDIGGGGTEAFF.

This clone was seen a few times. The rearrangement uses TRBV18 and TRBJ1-5; tentatively, D is TRBD1 (6 bases). Germline V gives CDR1 KGHSH, CDR2 LQKENI. The CDR3 runs 15 residues. V gave up 2 bases and J gave up 6 bases, with 14 bases separating them. This chain's CDR3 is CASSPRRGAGQPQHF. The CDR3 region has the DNA TGTGCCAGCTCACCAAGGAGGGGGGCAGGTCAGCCCCAGCATTTT. Variable domain in full (rest from reference TRBV18 and TRBJ1-5): NAGVMQNPRHLVRRRGQEARLRCSPMKGHSHVYWYRQLPEEGLKFMVYLQKENIIDESGMPKERFSAEFPKEGPSILRIQQVVRGDSAAYFCASSPRRGAGQPQHFGDGTRLSIL.